This TCR beta chain was profiled in a study of blood T cell repertoires in COVID-19. CDR1 and CDR2 (germline): SGHTS, YDEGEE. J gave up 2 bases and V 3 bases, and 5 bases lay outside the gene matches. The CDR3 loop spans 15 amino acids. Original handling: Reference gene primer amplification gave estimated nucleated cell counts. Libraries were prepared by immunoSEQ multiplex PCR; TCRdb keeps only in-frame clonotypes and omits some of them. The V and J calls and clone size are taken from that table; D and trimming were inferred from the DNA. The sample has around 450,000 clones, 87% seen once. Participants came from 24 US areas, aged roughly 18 to 89 years. Two negative PCRs, clearance, or symptom resolution characterized the recovered Cohort 3 donors.

V and J are TRBV5-8 and TRBJ1-5; 7 nucleotides match TRBD1. The sequence came from a woman aged 18-35 years who had recovered from COVID-19. The specimen was PBMCs or T cells enriched from blood (not recorded which). Here the CDR3 DNA reads TGTGCCAGCAGCTCAACAGGGGAAGGCAATCAGCCCCAGCATTTT. Translating it yields CASSSTGEGNQPQHF.